The sample holds a few counts of the clone carrying this TCR beta chain. This record belongs to a study of cytomegalovirus exposure and HLA in healthy donors. The PCR had 60 Vbeta and 13 Jbeta primers. Here immunoSEQ multiplex PCR was the method, and the copy in TCRdb shows in-frame clones only, minus some. The sample records 82,000 or so clones, over 9.5% being singletons. CDR1 is MDHEN, CDR2 SYDVKM, per germline. The ends were cut back, 6 bases at V and 1 base at J, with 9 bases in the middle. The CDR3 is made up of 13 amino acids. The chain has TRBV28 and TRBJ1-2, with D unclear. This sequence originates from a man in his sixties in good health and CMV-seropositive. Material: PBMCs. The CDR3 loop reads CASSPTVNYGYTF. CDR3 DNA sequence: TGTGCCAGCAGCCCAACAGTTAACTATGGCTACACCTTC.